A selection of T cell receptor beta chains follows, all from one sample in a study of blood T cell repertoires in COVID-19. Using immunoSEQ multiplex PCR, the repertoire was profiled, and TCRdb retains in-frame clones only, with some absent. The repertoire has some 260,000 clones, approximately 86% of them found once; the top ten carry 0.7% to 0.85%. The sample was peripheral blood. The receptors shown here come from a woman under 40 with acute or convalescent COVID-19. The CDR3 runs from the conserved cysteine through the conserved F or W. The order of the fields is CDR3 DNA, CDR3 protein, clone size, J gene, V gene, D gene. The D gene is left open where the match is weak. Clone size is not always given. Where it is, it says once, few, many or a class for expanded clones.

cdr3_nt: TGCAGCGGGGGGAACGGGGGAAATGAAAAACTGTTTTTT
cdr3_aa: CSGGNGGNEKLFF
clone_size: -
j_call: TRBJ1-4
v_call: TRBV29-1
d_call: -

cdr3_nt: TGTGCCAGCAGTCAGTCCCGGGACTCCGATCCCTACGAGCAGTACTTC
cdr3_aa: CASSQSRDSDPYEQYF
clone_size: -
j_call: TRBJ2-7
v_call: TRBV6-2/TRBV6-3
d_call: -

cdr3_nt: TGTGCCATCAGTGAGTCTGAGCGGGAGATTCGGAATGAGCAGTTCTTC
cdr3_aa: CAISESEREIRNEQFF
clone_size: -
j_call: TRBJ2-1
v_call: TRBV10-3
d_call: TRBD2

cdr3_nt: TGTGCCAGCAGTGAGGGACACGGGGTAGTTTGGGAGACCCAGTACTTC
cdr3_aa: CASSEGHGVVWETQYF
clone_size: -
j_call: TRBJ2-5
v_call: TRBV2
d_call: -

cdr3_nt: TGTGCCAGCTCACCGGGGACAGGCGCTAGTACCGGGGAGCTGTTTTTT
cdr3_aa: CASSPGTGASTGELFF
clone_size: -
j_call: TRBJ2-2
v_call: TRBV18
d_call: TRBD1

cdr3_nt: TGTGCCAGCAGCCAAGGAACAGGGGGGGTCACTGAAGCTTTCTTT
cdr3_aa: CASSQGTGGVTEAFF
clone_size: -
j_call: TRBJ1-1
v_call: TRBV4-2
d_call: TRBD1

cdr3_nt: TGTGCCAGTAGTATAGTGGGGGTGGCTAGCGGGAGCTACGAGCAGTACTTC
cdr3_aa: CASSIVGVASGSYEQYF
clone_size: few
j_call: TRBJ2-7
v_call: TRBV19
d_call: TRBD2

cdr3_nt: TGTGCCAGCAGATCAACCGGGACAGCGAACACTGAAGCTTTCTTT
cdr3_aa: CASRSTGTANTEAFF
clone_size: many
j_call: TRBJ1-1
v_call: TRBV6-6
d_call: TRBD1

cdr3_nt: TGTGCCAGTAGTATTGGGGACAGGACCAATGAGCAGTTCTTC
cdr3_aa: CASSIGDRTNEQFF
clone_size: -
j_call: TRBJ2-1
v_call: TRBV19
d_call: TRBD1

cdr3_nt: TGTGCCAGCAGCCCGCAGCTCGGGGGGAAAGAGACCCAGTACTTC
cdr3_aa: CASSPQLGGKETQYF
clone_size: -
j_call: TRBJ2-5
v_call: TRBV7-6
d_call: TRBD2

cdr3_nt: TGTGCCAGCAGTCCCGGGTATGAGCAGTTCTTC
cdr3_aa: CASSPGYEQFF
clone_size: -
j_call: TRBJ2-1
v_call: TRBV2
d_call: -

cdr3_nt: TGTGCCACCAGTGATATCTTCCAAGAGACCCAGTACTTC
cdr3_aa: CATSDIFQETQYF
clone_size: -
j_call: TRBJ2-5
v_call: TRBV24-1
d_call: -

cdr3_nt: TGTGCCAGCAGCCAAAGGACAGGGTATAGCAATCAGCCCCAGCATTTT
cdr3_aa: CASSQRTGYSNQPQHF
clone_size: -
j_call: TRBJ1-5
v_call: TRBV7-2
d_call: TRBD1

cdr3_nt: TGTGCCAGCAGCTCAATCTACGAGCAGTACTTC
cdr3_aa: CASSSIYEQYF
clone_size: -
j_call: TRBJ2-7
v_call: TRBV5-5
d_call: -

cdr3_nt: TGTGCCAGCAGCGAGACAGGGGACAATCTCCATGGCTACACCTTC
cdr3_aa: CASSETGDNLHGYTF
clone_size: -
j_call: TRBJ1-2
v_call: TRBV5-6
d_call: TRBD1

cdr3_nt: TGTGCCAGTAGTATCGTACAGGGCTCTGGAAACACCATATATTTT
cdr3_aa: CASSIVQGSGNTIYF
clone_size: -
j_call: TRBJ1-3
v_call: TRBV19
d_call: -

cdr3_nt: TGTGCCAGCAGCAAATACCGGACTAGCGGGACGAGCACAGATACGCAGTATTTT
cdr3_aa: CASSKYRTSGTSTDTQYF
clone_size: -
j_call: TRBJ2-3
v_call: TRBV7-2
d_call: TRBD2

cdr3_nt: TGTGCCAGCAGTTACTCGAATAGTGCCGATAAACTGTTTTTT
cdr3_aa: CASSYSNSADKLFF
clone_size: -
j_call: TRBJ1-4
v_call: TRBV6-6
d_call: -

cdr3_nt: TGTGCCTGGACTAGCGGGAGTGACGAGCAGTACTTC
cdr3_aa: CAWTSGSDEQYF
clone_size: -
j_call: TRBJ2-7
v_call: TRBV30
d_call: TRBD2

cdr3_nt: TGTGCCAGCAGCAGCGCCGCCGACAGGTATATCAAAAACATTCAGTACTTC
cdr3_aa: CASSSAADRYIKNIQYF
clone_size: -
j_call: TRBJ2-4
v_call: TRBV5-6
d_call: -

cdr3_nt: TGCGCCAGCAGCACCGGGACACATAACACTGAAGCTTTCTTT
cdr3_aa: CASSTGTHNTEAFF
clone_size: -
j_call: TRBJ1-1
v_call: TRBV5-1
d_call: -

cdr3_nt: TGTGCCAGCAGTGAATTTACAGGGGCGGATTCACCCCTCCACTTT
cdr3_aa: CASSEFTGADSPLHF
clone_size: -
j_call: TRBJ1-6
v_call: TRBV25-1
d_call: TRBD1

cdr3_nt: TGTGCCAGCAGCTCAGACCGCTACGAGCAGTACTTC
cdr3_aa: CASSSDRYEQYF
clone_size: -
j_call: TRBJ2-7
v_call: TRBV11-3
d_call: -

cdr3_nt: TGTGCCAGTAGTGTCGGGACAGGGGCGTACAATGAGCAGTTCTTC
cdr3_aa: CASSVGTGAYNEQFF
clone_size: -
j_call: TRBJ2-1
v_call: TRBV19
d_call: TRBD1

cdr3_nt: TGTGCCAGCAGCTTAGTGGCGGGAGGCACAGATACGCAGTATTTT
cdr3_aa: CASSLVAGGTDTQYF
clone_size: -
j_call: TRBJ2-3
v_call: TRBV7-9
d_call: TRBD2

cdr3_nt: TGTGCCCCACCGAACCGGGACAGGGGTCACGAGCAGTACTTC
cdr3_aa: CAPPNRDRGHEQYF
clone_size: -
j_call: TRBJ2-7
v_call: TRBV9
d_call: TRBD1

cdr3_nt: TGTGCCAGCAGTACTAGACTAGCGGAGTACACAGATACGCAGTATTTT
cdr3_aa: CASSTRLAEYTDTQYF
clone_size: -
j_call: TRBJ2-3
v_call: TRBV6-2/TRBV6-3
d_call: TRBD2

cdr3_nt: TGTGCCAGCAGCTTATTGACGGGAGGGCTTCCGGATACGCAGTATTTT
cdr3_aa: CASSLLTGGLPDTQYF
clone_size: -
j_call: TRBJ2-3
v_call: TRBV7-9
d_call: TRBD2

cdr3_nt: TGTGCCTGGAGCCCGGGACAGGAGCAGTTCTTC
cdr3_aa: CAWSPGQEQFF
clone_size: -
j_call: TRBJ2-1
v_call: TRBV30
d_call: TRBD1

cdr3_nt: TGTGCCTGGGTGTGGGGGGGGACTGAAGCTTTCTTT
cdr3_aa: CAWVWGGTEAFF
clone_size: -
j_call: TRBJ1-1
v_call: TRBV30
d_call: -

cdr3_nt: TGCGCCAGCAGCTTGGGGGGGCCGGCAGGCGGACAGCCCCAGCATTTT
cdr3_aa: CASSLGGPAGGQPQHF
clone_size: -
j_call: TRBJ1-5
v_call: TRBV5-1
d_call: -

cdr3_nt: TGTGCCAGCAGCCAAGACGGTGCGGGATCCTACGAGCAGTACTTC
cdr3_aa: CASSQDGAGSYEQYF
clone_size: -
j_call: TRBJ2-7
v_call: TRBV6-2/TRBV6-3
d_call: -